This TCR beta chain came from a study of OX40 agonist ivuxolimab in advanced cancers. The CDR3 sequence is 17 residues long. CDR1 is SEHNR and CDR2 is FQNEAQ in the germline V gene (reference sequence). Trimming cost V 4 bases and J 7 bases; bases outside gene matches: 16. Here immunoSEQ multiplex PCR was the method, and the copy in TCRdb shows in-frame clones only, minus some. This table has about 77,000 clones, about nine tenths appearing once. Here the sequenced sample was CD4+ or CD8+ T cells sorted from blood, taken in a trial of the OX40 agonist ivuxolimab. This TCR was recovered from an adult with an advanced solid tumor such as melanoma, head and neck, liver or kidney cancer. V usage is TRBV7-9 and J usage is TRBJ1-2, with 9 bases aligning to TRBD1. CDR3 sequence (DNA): TGTGCCAGCAGCTCTATAAGGACAGGGGTCAGGAATACTGGCTACACCTTC. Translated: CASSSIRTGVRNTGYTF.